The text below deals with one TCR beta chain. Its antigen is as yet unknown. The protocol was immunoSEQ multiplex PCR, while the TCRdb copy is restricted to in-frame clones and leaves out a portion. The table records hundreds of thousands of clones, around 84% of them present only once. There are 18 residues in the CDR3. With 3 bases clipped from V and 4 bases from J, the junction kept 14 bases outside the gene matches. Per the germline V gene, CDR1 is SGHTA and CDR2 is FQGNSA. The source of the sample is a study of Ad26.COV2.S vaccination and SARS-CoV-2 variants. Study-level results: Similar non-spike TCR breadth was observed in recipients of vaccine and of placebo. It is possible that the TCR breadth and depth analyses underestimated the total T cell responses.

Treatment defined: roughly 20 received Ad26.COV2.S at low or high dose, single or two shots; roughly five received placebo; per-sample allocation not given. Following the first vaccine or placebo injection, samples were taken on day 63. The individual, an adult aged 18-55 years, was a donor in Boston. Its platform was an Ad26 vector, and its expressed antigen was Wuhan-strain SARS-CoV-2 spike. Sequencing used peripheral blood, obtained in a trial of Ad26.COV2.S vaccine versus placebo. This TCR derives from a person aged 18-65 years who received the Ad26.COV2.S COVID-19 vaccine or a placebo. The V gene is TRBV7-2, the J gene TRBJ2-7, with 11 bases aligning to TRBD2. CDR3 DNA: TGTGCCAGCAGCTTTAGTAGACGACCGGGACTAGCGGATTACGAGCAGTACTTC. Translated: CASSFSRRPGLADYEQYF.